This T cell receptor beta chain was profiled in a study of cytomegalovirus exposure and HLA in healthy donors. Vbeta (60) and Jbeta (13) primers were used in the PCR. Sequenced by immunoSEQ multiplex PCR; TCRdb stores in-frame clones only, minus some. The sample shows about 130,000 clones, about three quarters of them seen only once. The sequenced sample was PBMCs. The receptor was isolated from a woman aged 40-49 years in good health and CMV-seronegative.

The CDR3 loop is CASNAGSATYEQYF. As DNA, the CDR3 is TGTGCCAGCAACGCAGGTAGTGCGACCTACGAGCAGTACTTC. This rearrangement joins TRBV28 to TRBJ2-7; D is ambiguous. Trimming left V 7 bases short and J 2 bases short, with 15 bases between. This CDR3 region has 14 residues. Germline V CDR1 and CDR2: MDHEN, SYDVKM.